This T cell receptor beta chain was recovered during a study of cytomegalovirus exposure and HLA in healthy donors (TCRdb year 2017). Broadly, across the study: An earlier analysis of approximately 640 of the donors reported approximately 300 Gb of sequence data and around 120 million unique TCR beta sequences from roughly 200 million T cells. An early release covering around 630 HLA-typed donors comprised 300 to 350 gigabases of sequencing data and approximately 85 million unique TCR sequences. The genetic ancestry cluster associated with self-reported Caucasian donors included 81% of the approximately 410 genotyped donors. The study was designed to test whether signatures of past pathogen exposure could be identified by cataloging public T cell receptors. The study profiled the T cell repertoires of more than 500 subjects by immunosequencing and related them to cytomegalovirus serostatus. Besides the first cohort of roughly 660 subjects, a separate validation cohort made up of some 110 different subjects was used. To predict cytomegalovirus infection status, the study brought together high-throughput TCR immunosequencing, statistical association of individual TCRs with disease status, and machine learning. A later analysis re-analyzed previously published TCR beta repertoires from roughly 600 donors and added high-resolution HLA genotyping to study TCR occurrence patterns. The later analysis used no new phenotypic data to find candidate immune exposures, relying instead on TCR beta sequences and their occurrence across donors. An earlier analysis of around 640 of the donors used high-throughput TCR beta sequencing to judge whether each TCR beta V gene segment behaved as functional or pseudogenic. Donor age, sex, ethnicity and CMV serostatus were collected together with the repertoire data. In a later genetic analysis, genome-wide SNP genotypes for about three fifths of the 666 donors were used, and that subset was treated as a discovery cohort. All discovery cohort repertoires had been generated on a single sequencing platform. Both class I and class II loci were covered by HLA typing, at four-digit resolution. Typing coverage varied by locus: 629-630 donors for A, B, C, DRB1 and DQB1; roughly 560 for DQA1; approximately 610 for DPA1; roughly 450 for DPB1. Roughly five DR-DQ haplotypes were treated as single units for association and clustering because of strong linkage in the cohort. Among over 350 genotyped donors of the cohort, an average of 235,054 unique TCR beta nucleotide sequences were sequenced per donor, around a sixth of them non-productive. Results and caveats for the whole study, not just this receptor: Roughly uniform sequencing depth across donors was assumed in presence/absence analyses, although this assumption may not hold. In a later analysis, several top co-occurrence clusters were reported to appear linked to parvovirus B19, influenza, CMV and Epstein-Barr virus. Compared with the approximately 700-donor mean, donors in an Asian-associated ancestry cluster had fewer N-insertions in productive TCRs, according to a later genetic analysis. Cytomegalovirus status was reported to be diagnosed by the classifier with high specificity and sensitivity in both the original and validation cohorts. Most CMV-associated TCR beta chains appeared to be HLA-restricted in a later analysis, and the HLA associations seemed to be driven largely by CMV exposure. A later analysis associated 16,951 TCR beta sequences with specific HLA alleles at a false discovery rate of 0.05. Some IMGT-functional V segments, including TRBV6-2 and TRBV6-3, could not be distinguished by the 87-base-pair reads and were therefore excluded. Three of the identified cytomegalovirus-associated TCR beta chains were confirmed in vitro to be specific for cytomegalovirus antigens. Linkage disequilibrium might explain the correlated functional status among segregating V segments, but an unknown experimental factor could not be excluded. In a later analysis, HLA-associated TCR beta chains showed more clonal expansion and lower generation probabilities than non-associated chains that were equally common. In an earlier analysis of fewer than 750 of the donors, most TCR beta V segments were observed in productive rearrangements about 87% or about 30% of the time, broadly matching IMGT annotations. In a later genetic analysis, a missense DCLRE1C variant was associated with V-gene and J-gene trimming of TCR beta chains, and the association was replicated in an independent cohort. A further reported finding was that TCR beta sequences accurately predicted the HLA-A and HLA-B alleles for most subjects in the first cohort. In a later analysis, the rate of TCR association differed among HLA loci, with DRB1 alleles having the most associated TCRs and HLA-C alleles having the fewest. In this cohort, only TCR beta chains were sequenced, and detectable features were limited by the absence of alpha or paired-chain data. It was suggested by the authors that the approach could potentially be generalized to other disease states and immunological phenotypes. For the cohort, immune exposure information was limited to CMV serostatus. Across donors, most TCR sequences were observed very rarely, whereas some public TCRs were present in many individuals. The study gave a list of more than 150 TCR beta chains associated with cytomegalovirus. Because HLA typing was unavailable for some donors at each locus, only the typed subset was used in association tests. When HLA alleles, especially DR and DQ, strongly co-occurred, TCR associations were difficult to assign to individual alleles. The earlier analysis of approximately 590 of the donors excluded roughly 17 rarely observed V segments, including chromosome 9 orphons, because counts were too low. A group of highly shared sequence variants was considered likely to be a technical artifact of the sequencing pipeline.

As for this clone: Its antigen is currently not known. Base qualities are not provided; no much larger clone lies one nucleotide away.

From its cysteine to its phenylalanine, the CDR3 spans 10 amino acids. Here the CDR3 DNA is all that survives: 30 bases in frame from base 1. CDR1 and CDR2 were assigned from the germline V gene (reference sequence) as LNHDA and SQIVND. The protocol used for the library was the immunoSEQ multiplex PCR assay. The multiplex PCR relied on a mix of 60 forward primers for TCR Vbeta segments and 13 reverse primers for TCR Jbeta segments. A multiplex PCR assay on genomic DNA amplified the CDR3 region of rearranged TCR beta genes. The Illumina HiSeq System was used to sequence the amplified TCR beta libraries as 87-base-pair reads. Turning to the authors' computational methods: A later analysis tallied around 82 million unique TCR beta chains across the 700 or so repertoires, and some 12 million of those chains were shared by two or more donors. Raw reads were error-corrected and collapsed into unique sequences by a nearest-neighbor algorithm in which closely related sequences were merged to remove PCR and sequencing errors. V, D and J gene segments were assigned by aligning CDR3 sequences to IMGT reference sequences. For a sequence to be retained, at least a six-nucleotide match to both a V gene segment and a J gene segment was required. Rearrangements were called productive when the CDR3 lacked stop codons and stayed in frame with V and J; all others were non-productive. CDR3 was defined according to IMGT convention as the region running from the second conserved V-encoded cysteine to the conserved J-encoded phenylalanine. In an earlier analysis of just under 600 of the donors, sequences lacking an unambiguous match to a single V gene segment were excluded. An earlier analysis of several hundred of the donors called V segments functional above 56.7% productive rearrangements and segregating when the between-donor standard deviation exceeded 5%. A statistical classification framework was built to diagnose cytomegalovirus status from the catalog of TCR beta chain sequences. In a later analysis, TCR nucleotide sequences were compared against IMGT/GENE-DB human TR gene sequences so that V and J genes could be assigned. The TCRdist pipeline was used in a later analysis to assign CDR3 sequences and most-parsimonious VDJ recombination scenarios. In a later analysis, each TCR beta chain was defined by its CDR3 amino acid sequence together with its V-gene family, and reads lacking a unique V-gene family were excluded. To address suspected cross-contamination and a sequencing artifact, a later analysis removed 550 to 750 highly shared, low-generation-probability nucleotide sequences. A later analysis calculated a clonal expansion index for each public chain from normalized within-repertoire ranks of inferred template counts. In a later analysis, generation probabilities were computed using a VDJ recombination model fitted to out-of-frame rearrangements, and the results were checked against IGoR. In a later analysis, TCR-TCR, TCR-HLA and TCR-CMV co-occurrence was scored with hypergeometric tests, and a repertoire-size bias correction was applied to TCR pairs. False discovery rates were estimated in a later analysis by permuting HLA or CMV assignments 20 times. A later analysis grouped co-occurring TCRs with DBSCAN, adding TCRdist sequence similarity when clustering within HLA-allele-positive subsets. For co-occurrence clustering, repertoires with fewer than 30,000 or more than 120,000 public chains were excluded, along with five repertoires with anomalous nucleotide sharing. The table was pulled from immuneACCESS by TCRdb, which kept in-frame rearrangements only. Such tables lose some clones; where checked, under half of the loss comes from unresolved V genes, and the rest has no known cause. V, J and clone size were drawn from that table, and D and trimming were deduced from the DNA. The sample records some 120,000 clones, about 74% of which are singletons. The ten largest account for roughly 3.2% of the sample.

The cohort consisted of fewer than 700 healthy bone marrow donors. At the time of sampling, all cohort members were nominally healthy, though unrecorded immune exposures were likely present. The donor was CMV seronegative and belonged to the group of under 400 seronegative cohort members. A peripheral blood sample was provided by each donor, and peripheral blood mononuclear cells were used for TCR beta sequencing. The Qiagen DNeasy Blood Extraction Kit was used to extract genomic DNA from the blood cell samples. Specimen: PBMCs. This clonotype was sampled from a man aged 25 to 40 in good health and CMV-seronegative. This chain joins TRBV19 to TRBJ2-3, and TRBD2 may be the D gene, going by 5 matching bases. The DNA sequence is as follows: TGTGCAATAGGGAGAGATACGCAGTATTTT. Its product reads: CAIGRDTQYF.